This T cell receptor (beta chain) was found in a study of Tregs in tolerant kidney transplant recipients. Recipients received nonmyeloablative bone marrow transplants from related graft donors, with transient mixed chimerism. The CDR3 has 15 residues. Trimming cost V 11 bases and J 2 bases; bases outside gene matches: 10. Looked up from germline, CDR1 is MNHEY and CDR2 is SMNVEV (reference sequence). Clones were sequenced by immunoSEQ multiplex PCR, and TCRdb holds only the in-frame ones, with some missing. The data hold around 86,000 clones, with 91% observed a single time. The genes are TRBV27 and TRBJ2-5, with TRBD2 matching 11 bases. The sequence was obtained from a human patient who received a combined kidney and bone marrow transplant. Some T cells may originate from the graft donor. The sample in question was CD4+ T cells from blood (PBMCs), obtained 24 months after the transplant. CDR3 DNA sequence: TGTGCCGGCCCCCCGGGACTAGCGGTTCAAGAGACCCAGTACTTC. This translates into CAGPPGLAVQETQYF.